The 15 T cell receptor beta chains in this list originate from one sample, sequenced in a study of tumor-infiltrating lymphocytes in primary liver carcinoma. Both blood RNA, taken from unsorted whole blood, and germline DNA were extracted. Synthesis of TCR beta cDNA was carried out from 500 ng total RNA with a constant-region primer. Library construction for TCR beta comprised three nested multiplex PCR rounds performed with slightly modified ARM-PCR. The first two PCR rounds, roughly 11 cycles each, used TRBV1-TRBV30 forward primers and a C-beta reverse primer. Using its own MiXCR run on the multiplex PCR reads, TCRdb lists one record per CDR3 protein. The data show hundreds of thousands of distinct CDR3 sequences, about three fifths seen once. Sequencing used peripheral blood. These receptors originate from a woman in her twenties or thirties with primary liver carcinoma and hepatitis B virus infection.

Concerning this clonotype: With a much larger clone just one base away, this may be a read error. The conserved final phenylalanine or tryptophan is absent from the CDR3, which likely points to a read error. The CDR3 sequence is CASSQEWRSVNTEAFS. The CDR3 DNA follows: TGCGCCAGCAGCCAAGAATGGCGGTCCGTGAACACTGAAGCTTTCTCT. This chain connects TRBV4-3 to TRBJ1-1; D uncertain. The ends were cut back, 0 bases at V and 0 bases at J, with 11 bases in the middle. The germline V gene has CDR1 LGHNA and CDR2 YSLEER. The CDR3 is made up of 16 amino acids.

This clonotype was found a few times. The J gene is TRBJ1-2, the V gene TRBV7-9; possibly TRBD1 for D (5 bases). The length of the CDR3 is 14 residues. Trimming removed 2 bases at V and 5 bases at J, with 12 bases between. Germline CDR1 SEHNR, CDR2 FQNEAQ (reference sequence). CDR3 sequence reads: CASSLSDRAYGYTF. CDR3 sequence (DNA): TGTGCCAGCAGCTTATCCGACAGAGCTTATGGCTACACCTTC.

V is TRBV6-5 and J is TRBJ2-7; possible D gene TRBD2, 6 bases. Trimming took 5 bases from V and 3 from J, leaving 14 bases between them. Germline V gene data show CDR1 as MNHEY and CDR2 as SVGAGI. The CDR3 runs 14 residues. For the CDR3, the DNA is TGTGCCAGCAGTCCCCGACTAGGAATCTACGAGCAGTACTTC. Its protein is CASSPRLGIYEQYF.

Regarding this clonotype: Possible read error: a much larger clone is one base away. The V and J genes are TRBV5-5 and TRBJ1-5; D is perhaps TRBD1 (5 bases). Germline CDR1 is SGHKS and CDR2 is YYEKEE (reference sequence). This CDR3 comprises 13 residues. The CDR3, as DNA: TGTGCCAGCAGCTTGGAGGGGAGTCAGCCCCAGCAATTT. This translates into CASSLEGSQPQQF.

The genes are TRBV10-3 and TRBJ2-3; D is undetermined. The germline V gene encodes CDR1 ENHRY and CDR2 SYGVKD. Trimming took off 0 bases at V and 3 bases at J, with 16 bases between the two ends. The CDR3 runs to 17 residues. CDR3 in DNA: TGTGCCATCAGTGAGTCCTGGCAGGACCAACGAACAGATACGCAGTATTTT. Protein: CAISESWQDQRTDTQYF.

The rearrangement joins TRBV5-4 to TRBJ2-3; 10 nucleotides align to TRBD1. The CDR3 totals 15 residues. Germline assignment: CDR1 SGHNT and CDR2 YYREEE (reference sequence). With 7 bases clipped from V and 3 bases from J, the junction kept 8 bases outside the gene matches. The DNA for the CDR3 is TGTGCCAGCGGAAACCGGGACAGGGGAACAGATACGCAGTATTTT. It translates to CASGNRDRGTDTQYF.

The J gene is TRBJ2-1, the V gene TRBV4-3; D unresolved. The CDR3 is 16 amino acids. Trimming pared 0 bases from V and 9 bases from J, leaving 18 bases between. Germline V gives CDR1 LGHNA, CDR2 YSLEER. The CDR3 loop is CASSQDFYREMSEQFF. The DNA of the CDR3 is TGCGCCAGCAGCCAAGATTTTTATCGAGAGATGAGTGAGCAGTTCTTC.

Points on this clonotype: A much larger clone sits a single nucleotide away, making a read error possible. J is TRBJ2-1 and V is TRBV12-3 or TRBV12-4, with 9 bases matching TRBD2. The CDR3 contains 14 residues. J was trimmed by 7 bases and V by 8 bases; bases with no gene match: 9. CDR3 in DNA: TGTGCCAGCGCCCTTAGCGGGAGTGGAAATGAGCAGTTCTTC. Translated, it gives CASALSGSGNEQFF.

On this clonotype itself: A junction boundary mismatches the germline segment, possibly from a read error. The chain links TRBV6-1 to TRBJ2-1; possibly TRBD2 for D (5 bases). The germline V gene has CDR1 MNHNS and CDR2 SASEGT. CDR3 length: 14 amino acids. CDR3 sequence: CANSDGSSYNEQFF. The CDR3 bases are TGTGCCAACAGTGATGGGAGCTCCTACAATGAGCAGTTCTTC.

This chain uses TRBV11-2 with TRBJ2-7; maybe TRBD2 (5 bases). Germline V lookup: CDR1 SGHAT, CDR2 FQNNGV. The V and J ends lost 5 bases and 2 bases respectively, with 13 bases between them. The CDR3 sequence is 14 residues long. CDR3 amino acids: CASSVVHGTYEQYF. The CDR3 region has the DNA TGTGCCAGCAGCGTCGTACACGGGACCTACGAGCAGTACTTC. Supplemented by reference TRBV11-2 and TRBJ2-7, the full variable domain reads EAGVAQSPRYKIIEKRQSVAFWCNPISGHATLYWYQQILGQGPKLLIQFQNNGVVDDSQLPKDRFSAERLKGVDSTLKIQPAKLEDSAVYLCASSVVHGTYEQYFGPGTRLTVT.

A remark on this clonotype: The junction departs from the called germline gene at one end, perhaps through a read error. The V gene is TRBV11-3, the J gene TRBJ2-3; a weak D match, TRBD1 (7 bases). CDR1 is SGHNT and CDR2 is YENEEA in the germline V gene. CDR3 length equals 15 residues. Here the CDR3 DNA reads TGTGCCAGCAACCGTGGGGGACAGCGGGCAGATACACAGTATTTT. This translates into CASNRGGQRADTQYF.

Note on this clonotype: This may come from a read error, since a much larger clone is one base off. CDR3 protein: CANRRHALNYGYTF. The CDR3 nucleotides are TGTGCCAACAGAAGACACGCGTTGAACTATGGCTACACCTTC. The chain recombines TRBV6-1 with TRBJ1-2; D call uncertain. Germline CDR1 MNHNS, CDR2 SASEGT. Trimming removed 10 bases from V and 2 bases from J, with 17 bases in between. The CDR3 spans 14 residues.

This clonotype was seen only once. A read error is likely, as this CDR3 ends without the conserved phenylalanine or tryptophan. CDR3 sequence reads: CASSSKRGTATEKLFY. The CDR3 DNA sequence: TGTGCCAGCAGCTCCAAAAGGGGGACAGCCACTGAAAAACTGTTTTAT. The V and J genes are TRBV11-2 and TRBJ1-4; 7 positions match TRBD1. V was clipped by 4 bases and J by 7 bases; unmatched bases: 12. The CDR3 loop spans 16 amino acids. Germline CDR1 reads SGHAT; CDR2 reads FQNNGV.

This clonotype was counted a single time. The gene calls are TRBV6-1 and TRBJ2-2; a possible D gene is TRBD2 (5 bases). The CDR3 has 16 residues. V was cut by 8 bases and J by 0 bases, with 16 bases left in between. Germline assignment: CDR1 MNHNS and CDR2 SASEGT. CDR3 loop: CASRARLSANTGELFF. DNA of the CDR3: TGTGCCAGCCGTGCCCGACTAAGCGCGAACACCGGGGAGCTGTTTTTT.

Notes on this clonotype: A read error may account for a junction end that differs from germline. The chain is built from TRBV7-8 and TRBJ2-7, with D perhaps matching TRBD2 (5 bases). This CDR3 region has 15 residues. Germline V gene lookup returns CDR1 SGHVS and CDR2 FQNEAQ. CDR3 residues: CVSSLLPPAGVEQYF. The CDR3 bases are TGTGTCAGCAGCTTACTGCCTCCCGCCGGGGTCGAGCAGTACTTC.